The 11 T cell receptor beta chains given below trace back to one sample, sequenced in a study of blood T cell repertoires in COVID-19. The protocol was immunoSEQ multiplex PCR, while the TCRdb copy is restricted to in-frame clones and leaves out a portion. The sample shows approximately 160,000 clones, roughly 77% of them seen only once. Specimen: peripheral blood. All receptors come from a human donor in a cohort sampled during active COVID-19.

The chain uses TRBV9 and TRBJ1-1, with unresolved D. The V and J ends lost 4 bases and 0 bases respectively, with 13 bases between them. CDR3 length: 15 amino acids. Germline V gene lookup returns CDR1 SGDLS and CDR2 YYNGEE. The CDR3 nucleotides are TGTGCCAGCAGCCCCCAGGCACCGATGAACACTGAAGCTTTCTTT. Residues: CASSPQAPMNTEAFF. Together with reference TRBV9 and TRBJ1-1, the CDR3 gives the full variable domain: DSGVTQTPKHLITATGQRVTLRCSPRSGDLSVYWYQQSLDQGLQFLIQYYNGEERAKGNILERFSAQQFPDLHSELNLSSLELGDSALYFCASSPQAPMNTEAFFGQGTRLTVV.

This chain links TRBV28 with TRBJ2-3, with TRBD1 matching over 10 bases. The CDR3 has 18 residues. V lost 5 bases, J lost 1 base, and 12 bases stayed unmatched. Germline CDR1 reads MDHEN; CDR2 reads SYDVKM. CDR3 loop: CASSGLPGQGFGTDTQYF. Written as DNA, the CDR3 is TGTGCCAGCAGTGGGTTACCGGGACAGGGGTTCGGCACAGATACGCAGTATTTT.

CDR3 protein: CAWKLQGRNTEAFF. DNA of the CDR3: TGTGCCTGGAAGCTACAGGGGAGAAACACTGAAGCTTTCTTT. The J gene is TRBJ1-1, the V gene TRBV30; 7 nucleotides agree with TRBD1. CDR3 size: 14 residues. The trim removed 4 bases at V and 2 bases at J, leaving 7 bases unmatched. Germline V gene data show CDR1 as GTSNPN and CDR2 as SVGIG (reference sequence).

This rearrangement joins TRBV7-6 to TRBJ2-3, with 14 bases fitting TRBD2. Germline CDR1 and CDR2: SGHVS and FNYEAQ. After removal of 5 bases from V and 5 bases from J, the junction contained 6 bases not matched to a gene. The CDR3 covers 16 residues. In DNA form, the CDR3 reads TGTGCCAGCAGCCCCGTCGGACTAGCGGGAGGAGATACGCAGTATTTT. It is translated as CASSPVGLAGGDTQYF.

The chain employs TRBV30 and TRBJ2-2, with TRBD2 matching over 7 bases. This CDR3 spans 14 amino acids. The J segment lost 3 bases and the V segment lost 0 bases, leaving 1 base of the junction unmatched. Germline CDR1 is GTSNPN and CDR2 is SVGIG (reference sequence). CDR3 sequence (DNA): TGTGCCTGGAGTGTGGGGGGGTACACCGGGGAGCTGTTTTTT. It specifies CAWSVGGYTGELFF. Looking up the rest from reference TRBV30 and TRBJ2-2 gives the full variable domain: SQTIHQWPATLVQPVGSPLSLECTVEGTSNPNLYWYRQAAGRGLQLLFYSVGIGQISSEVPQNLSASRPQDRQFILSSKKLLLSDSGFYLCAWSVGGYTGELFFGEGSRLTVL.

This clone appeared a few times. This chain links TRBV9 with TRBJ1-2, with 7 positions matching TRBD1. CDR1 is SGDLS, CDR2 YYNGEE, per germline. The J segment lost 3 bases and the V segment lost 3 bases, leaving 8 bases of the junction unmatched. This CDR3 region has 15 residues. This CDR3 reads CASSAYSQGDYGYTF. The CDR3 bases are TGTGCCAGCAGCGCATACAGCCAGGGGGACTATGGCTACACCTTC. Full variable domain (remainder filled in from reference TRBV9 and TRBJ1-2): DSGVTQTPKHLITATGQRVTLRCSPRSGDLSVYWYQQSLDQGLQFLIQYYNGEERAKGNILERFSAQQFPDLHSELNLSSLELGDSALYFCASSAYSQGDYGYTFGSGTRLTVV.

The chain employs TRBV7-2 and TRBJ2-1, with TRBD2 matching 7 bases. Germline CDR1 and CDR2: SGHTA and FQGNSA. The CDR3 has 14 residues. V was pared by 0 bases and J by 9 bases, with 5 bases of the junction left unmatched. This CDR3 reads CASSLAQREGEQFF. For the CDR3, the DNA is TGTGCCAGCAGCTTAGCCCAGCGGGAAGGTGAGCAGTTCTTC. Filled out from reference TRBV7-2 and TRBJ2-1, the complete variable domain reads GAGVSQSPSNKVTEKGKDVELRCDPISGHTALYWYRQSLGQGLEFLIYFQGNSAPDKSGLPSDRFSAERTGGSVSTLTIQRTQQEDSAVYLCASSLAQREGEQFFGPGTRLTVL.

In this sample, this clone turned up a few times. The V gene is TRBV4-3, the J gene TRBJ1-1, with a possible D match to TRBD1 (5 bases). Germline loops: CDR1 LGHNA, CDR2 YSLEER. The CDR3 contains 15 residues. With 0 bases removed from V and 5 bases from J, the gap between germline ends came to 13 bases. The CDR3 reads CASSQEFRDLTEAFF. The CDR3 DNA is TGCGCCAGCAGCCAAGAATTCAGGGATCTGACTGAAGCTTTCTTT.

The rearrangement joins TRBV7-8 to TRBJ2-2, with 10 bases lining up with TRBD2. V trimming: 2 bases; J trimming: 4 bases; junction bases outside the gene matches: 4. The CDR3 sequence is 16 residues long. Per the germline V gene, CDR1 is SGHVS and CDR2 is FQNEAQ. As DNA, the CDR3 is TGTGCCAGCAGCTTACCGGGACTAGCGACCACCGGGGAGCTGTTTTTT. Translating it yields CASSLPGLATTGELFF.

This chain connects TRBV6-5 to TRBJ2-2; perhaps TRBD1 as D (6 bases). The CDR3 contains 14 residues. CDR1 is MNHEY and CDR2 is SVGAGI in the germline V gene. V was clipped by 4 bases and J by 4 bases, with 10 bases between them. The CDR3 protein is CASSSRQATGELFF. CDR3 sequence (DNA): TGTGCCAGCAGTTCGCGACAGGCCACCGGGGAGCTGTTTTTT.

The genes are TRBV5-1 and TRBJ2-7; 10 positions agree with TRBD1. The CDR3 runs 16 residues. Looked up from germline, CDR1 is SGHRS and CDR2 is YFSETQ. Germline trimming cut 2 bases from V and 4 bases from J; bases unmatched to any gene: 9. The CDR3 DNA is TGCGCCAGCAGCTTAGGATTTGGGACAGGGGTTTACGAGCAGTACTTC. Its translation is CASSLGFGTGVYEQYF.